Below, 22 T cell receptor beta chains from the same sample are listed, as sequenced in a study of regulatory T cells in long-lasting Graves disease. Time point noted: persistent/refractory GD, antithyroid drugs over 5 years with positive TRAb. Preparation of the TCR library used RNA extracted from PBMCs. Arm-PCR with iRepertoire HTBI primers amplified the CDR3 regions for these TCR beta libraries. TCRdb redid the calling of the multiplex PCR reads with MiXCR, one entry per CDR3 protein. The data show fewer than 550,000 distinct CDR3 sequences, roughly 21% seen once. This material consisted of peripheral blood mononuclear cells (PBMCs), taken when the disease was refractory, from a patient treated with antithyroid drugs. The receptors stem from a female donor with Graves disease.

There are many counts of this clonotype. The chain has TRBV28 and TRBJ1-1, with D unresolved. The CDR3 is made up of 13 amino acids. CDR1 is MDHEN and CDR2 is SYDVKM in the germline V gene. Trimming took 2 bases from V and 2 from J, leaving 6 bases between them. CDR3 nucleotide sequence: TGTGCCAGCAGTTTAATGGTTAACACTGAAGCTTTCTTT. Protein sequence: CASSLMVNTEAFF.

This clonotype was recorded a few times. This chain links TRBV3-1 with TRBJ1-5, with D possibly being TRBD1 (5 bases). V gave up 1 base and J gave up 0 bases, with 7 bases separating them. This CDR3 is built from 15 residues. Germline assignment: CDR1 LGHDT and CDR2 YNNKEL (reference sequence). The CDR3 reads CASSQARGSNQPQHF. In nucleotides, the CDR3 is TGTGCCAGCAGCCAAGCGAGGGGTAGCAATCAGCCCCAGCATTTT.

J is TRBJ1-2 and V is TRBV29-1, with 7 bases that match TRBD1. The CDR3 runs to 16 residues. From germline, CDR1 is SQVTM and CDR2 ANQGSEA. Trimming at V came to 6 bases and at J to 4 bases, leaving 17 bases not matched to a gene. CDR3 coding DNA: TGCAGCGTCGATACAGGGGCCTCCGCCCTAAGCTATGGCTACACCTTC. It codes for CSVDTGASALSYGYTF.

This clonotype was detected only a few times. V and J are TRBV5-1 and TRBJ1-1; D unresolved. This CDR3 has 14 residues. Looked up from germline, CDR1 is SGHRS and CDR2 is YFSETQ. V dropped 7 bases and J dropped 6 bases, with 19 bases sitting between them. This CDR3 reads CASHYRGLGSEAFF. The CDR3 DNA is TGCGCCAGCCACTACAGAGGGCTTGGCTCTGAAGCTTTCTTT. Variable domain in full (rest from reference TRBV5-1 and TRBJ1-1): KAGVTQTPRYLIKTRGQQVTLSCSPISGHRSVSWYQQTPGQGLQFLFEYFSETQRNKGNFPGRFSGRQFSNSRSEMNVSTLELGDSALYLCASHYRGLGSEAFFGQGTRLTVV.

This clonotype was picked up a small number of times. This chain joins TRBV6-2 or TRBV6-3 and TRBJ2-7; TRBD1 aligns across 8 bases. From germline, CDR1 is MNHEY and CDR2 SVGEGT. CDR3 size: 16 residues. With 5 bases clipped from V and 2 bases from J, the junction kept 11 bases outside the gene matches. The CDR3 DNA is TGTGCCAGCAGTGAAGGTGCGGGGACAGGAGCCTACGAGCAGTACTTC. Protein: CASSEGAGTGAYEQYF.

This clonotype has a handful of counts. The chain joins TRBV27 to TRBJ2-7; D uncertain. Trimming took 6 bases from V and 6 from J, leaving 21 bases between them. Germline CDR1 is MNHEY and CDR2 is SMNVEV (reference sequence). The CDR3 loop spans 15 amino acids. The DNA for the CDR3 is TGTGCCAGCAGCCATAATGGACCGGAATCAAGCGAGCAGTACTTC. Protein product: CASSHNGPESSEQYF.

This clonotype was picked up one time. A read error may explain this, as a much larger clone is one base away. The gene calls are TRBV6-9 and TRBJ1-2; D remains ambiguous. This CDR3 contains 14 residues. The germline CDR1 and CDR2 sequences are MNHGY and SVAAGI. Trimming left V 4 bases short and J 4 bases short, with 13 bases between. CDR3 sequence (DNA): TGTGCCAGCAGTTTCGCTGCGACACCCTATGGCTACACCTTC. It codes for CASSFAATPYGYTF.

The table lists this clonotype with a few counts. Written as DNA, the CDR3 is TGTGCCAGCAGAGCTCCAGGGGTCGTAGAGACCCAGTACTTC. It is translated as CASRAPGVVETQYF. The rearrangement uses TRBV7-9 and TRBJ2-5; D perhaps matches TRBD1 (6 bases). Germline V gene sequence: CDR1 SEHNR, CDR2 FQNEAQ (reference sequence). Deletions cut 6 bases from V and 4 bases from J, with 15 bases between. The CDR3 length is 14 residues.

This clonotype was detected only a few times. J is TRBJ2-7 and V is TRBV3-1, with a possible D match to TRBD2 (5 bases). V lost 4 bases to trimming and J lost 2 bases, with 18 bases between them. The germline V gene has CDR1 LGHDT and CDR2 YNNKEL (reference sequence). The CDR3 runs 16 residues. CDR3 bases: TGTGCCAGCAGCCCAGAGGGTCGGCTATCCCCCTACGAGCAGTACTTC. Translating it yields CASSPEGRLSPYEQYF.

This clonotype occurred many times. The rearrangement joins TRBV7-2 to TRBJ1-2; tentatively, D is TRBD1 (5 bases). The CDR3 runs to 12 residues. Germline loops: CDR1 SGHTA, CDR2 FQGNSA. Trimming took 5 bases from V and 12 from J, leaving 16 bases between them. For the CDR3, the DNA is TGTGCCAGCAGCGGAGGGGAGGCGTCAAACACCTTC. It is translated as CASSGGEASNTF.

The chain uses TRBV5-1 and TRBJ1-3; 9 bases fit TRBD1. CDR1 and CDR2 (germline): SGHRS, YFSETQ. V was clipped by 4 bases and J by 4 bases; unmatched bases: 12. This CDR3 region has 17 residues. The CDR3 DNA is TGCGCCAGCAGCACTGGAGACGGACAGGGGAGAGGAAACACCATATATTTT. This encodes CASSTGDGQGRGNTIYF.

The chain combines TRBV15 with TRBJ1-1, with D uncertain. Germline CDR1 and CDR2: LNHNV and YYDKDF (reference sequence). There are 13 residues in the CDR3. Trimming pared 1 base from V and 2 bases from J, leaving 5 bases between. CDR3 sequence: CATSRVANTEAFF. CDR3 DNA: TGTGCCACCAGCAGAGTGGCAAACACTGAAGCTTTCTTT.

This clonotype was observed a handful of times. The chain has TRBV15 and TRBJ2-2; weak D call: TRBD2 (5 bases). The CDR3 totals 16 residues. With 4 bases removed from V and 3 bases from J, the gap between germline ends came to 15 bases. Per the germline V gene, CDR1 is LNHNV and CDR2 is YYDKDF (reference sequence). The CDR3 reads CATSMRGSVDTGELFF. For the CDR3, the DNA is TGTGCCACCAGCATGCGCGGGTCTGTGGACACCGGGGAGCTGTTTTTT.

This clonotype was recorded at least ten times. The V and J genes are TRBV24-1 and TRBJ2-7; 11 bases match TRBD1. Germline CDR1 is KGHDR and CDR2 is SFDVKD. Germline trimming cut 4 bases from V and 1 base from J; bases unmatched to any gene: 5. The CDR3 extends over 16 amino acids. CDR3 nucleotide sequence: TGTGCCACCAGTGACTCCGGGACAGGGGGTTCCTACGAGCAGTACTTC. It translates to CATSDSGTGGSYEQYF.

This clonotype was counted ten times or more. A read error may account for a junction end that differs from germline. This chain uses TRBV10-3 with TRBJ1-5, with D unclear. Germline CDR1 and CDR2: ENHRY and SYGVKD. This CDR3 is 16 amino acids long. DNA of the CDR3: TGTGCCATCAGTGCGTATGGTGGTGTGGGAGAAGTAGCCCAGCACTTT. Translation: CAISAYGGVGEVAQHF.

Comments on this clonotype: The junction does not match germline at one end; this may be a read error. This chain uses TRBV5-1 with TRBJ2-2, with TRBD2 as a possible D gene (5 bases). Germline V gene sequence: CDR1 SGHRS, CDR2 YFSETQ. This CDR3 is 15 amino acids long. The CDR3 coding sequence is TGCGCCAGCAGCTTAGAGAACCCGAACACCGGGGAGCCGTTTTTT. This sequence encodes CASSLENPNTGEPFF. The variable domain in full, with the rest retrieved from reference TRBV5-1 and TRBJ2-2, is KAGVTQTPRYLIKTRGQQVTLSCSPISGHRSVSWYQQTPGQGLQFLFEYFSETQRNKGNFPGRFSGRQFSNSRSEMNVSTLELGDSALYLCASSLENPNTGEPFFGEGSRLTVL.

In its sample, this clonotype was seen a few times. The junction does not match germline at one end; this may be a read error. The chain uses TRBV2 and TRBJ1-2, with a possible D match to TRBD1 (5 bases). The CDR3 has 13 amino acids. Germline assignment: CDR1 SNHLY and CDR2 FYNNEI. The CDR3 here is CASEDDSRYDYTF. CDR3 nucleotide sequence: TGTGCCAGCGAGGATGACAGTCGCTATGACTACACCTTC.

This clonotype came up many times. This chain joins TRBV2 and TRBJ2-7; D not resolved. V was clipped by 3 bases and J by 4 bases, with 13 bases between them. In germline, CDR1 is SNHLY, CDR2 FYNNEI. The CDR3 contains 14 residues. This chain's CDR3 is CASSDGTLGYEQYF. CDR3 DNA sequence: TGTGCCAGCAGTGATGGAACACTGGGTTACGAGCAGTACTTC.

The table lists this clonotype with many counts. This sequence joins TRBV30 and TRBJ2-5; no reliable D call. The CDR3 totals 13 residues. Trimming removed 3 bases from V and 3 bases from J, with 11 bases in between. Per the germline V gene, CDR1 is GTSNPN and CDR2 is SVGIG (reference sequence). In DNA form, the CDR3 reads TGTGCCTGGAGCGATGGGATCGAAGAGACCCAGTACTTC. Its translation: CAWSDGIEETQYF.

This clonotype was detected a few times. This sequence joins TRBV12-3 or TRBV12-4 and TRBJ1-1; TRBD1 is a possible D gene (5 bases). Trimming took 0 bases from V and 5 from J, leaving 10 bases between them. The CDR3 is 14 amino acids. The chain's CDR3 is CASSLARRGTEAFF. In DNA form, the CDR3 reads TGTGCCAGCAGTTTAGCGCGGAGGGGAACTGAAGCTTTCTTT.

This clonotype showed up just a few times. The chain recombines TRBV19 with TRBJ2-5; D call uncertain. Germline assignment: CDR1 LNHDA and CDR2 SQIVND (reference sequence). V was trimmed by 5 bases and J by 5 bases, leaving 12 bases between them. The CDR3 runs to 13 residues. CDR3 DNA sequence: TGTGCCAGTAGTTCTGGACGACCGGAGACCCAGTACTTC. Residues: CASSSGRPETQYF. The whole variable domain, filled in from reference TRBV19 and TRBJ2-5, reads DGGITQSPKYLFRKEGQNVTLSCEQNLNHDAMYWYRQDPGQGLRLIYYSQIVNDFQKGDIAEGYSVSREKKESFPLTVTSAQKNPTAFYLCASSSGRPETQYFGPGTRLLVL.

Many counts were recorded for this clonotype. This chain uses TRBV3-1 with TRBJ2-5, with D unclear. The CDR3 contains 16 residues. Trimming cost V 4 bases and J 4 bases, with 19 bases left between them. CDR1 LGHDT and CDR2 YNNKEL come from the germline V gene (reference sequence). CDR3 DNA sequence: TGTGCCAGCAGCCTTATTCCGACTCTCGAAGGAGAGACCCAGTACTTC. Its translation: CASSLIPTLEGETQYF.